This T cell receptor (beta chain) was recovered during a study of T cell responses to AZD1222 COVID-19 vaccine (dated by TCRdb to the early 2020s). Describing the broader study: AZD1222 recipients with second doses at about 4 weeks or about 12 weeks were pooled, because spike-specific TCR depth and breadth did not differ between schedules. TCR sequencing covered over 230 trial participants: 200 to 210 given two doses of AZD1222 and 26 given two doses of MenACWY control vaccine. Trial participants were enrolled by age into 18-55, 56-69 and 70-plus year subgroups, with about 150, 28 and 57 TCR-sequenced participants respectively. The investigation overall reported the following: In the small 56-69-year group, the increase in depth fell short of significance, most likely because of low power. Because no day 14 peak-response samples were available, the repertoires could be characterized only after the peak T cell response. Participants were mostly white British, with more females than males. The authors suggested clonal diversity may have been underestimated. Conclusions about previously exposed vaccinees were limited because only six AZD1222 recipients were SARS-CoV-2 seropositive at baseline. Nearly half of unique spike-specific TCRs reportedly recognized epitopes outside regions mutated in the B.1.351 and B.1.1.7 variants. The vaccine-associated CD4 TCRs covered the entire spike protein, and the dominant responses fell in regions 160-218 and 743-854. After two AZD1222 doses, spike-specific TCR breadth and depth were significantly higher than at day 0 and than in MenACWY recipients.

Worth noting for this clone: Its recognized antigen is unknown. Nothing much larger sits one base from this clone, and base qualities are not available.

The CDR3 starts with the cysteine, ends with the phenylalanine, and has 14 residues. Only the CDR3 portion is preserved as DNA: 42 bases, with reading frame beginning at the first base. The CDR1 and CDR2 encoded by the germline V gene (reference sequence) are LNHDA and SQIVND. Trimming takes 5 bases from V and 0 bases from J, and the germline ends sit 10 bases apart. The sample's time point, from its label and the paper: baseline before first vaccination. Vaccinee samples were obtained from the UK trials COV001 and COV002, which included a single-blind randomized controlled phase 2/3 trial of AZD1222 (ChAdOx1 nCoV-19) in healthy adults. For TCRbeta chain sequencing, PBMC samples were collected from trial participants at day 0 and at day 28 after the second dose. The CDR3 regions of human TCRbeta chains were analyzed by immunosequencing. In the original analysis: TCRs in the repertoires were compared against a reference library of SARS-CoV-2-specific TCRs that had been generated with the MIRA antigen-specificity platform. Breadth was defined as the fraction of unique TCRs that were SARS-CoV-2-associated, and depth was defined as the fraction of total T cells that were SARS-CoV-2-associated. Using the MIRA data, each spike-specific TCR was assigned both to the spike region to which the TCR was reactive and to a CD4 or CD8 class. Log10-transformed breadth and depth values were compared by one-way ANOVA with Sidak's multiple comparisons tests. The table comes from immuneACCESS by way of TCRdb, which keeps in-frame sequences with V and J called. Part of the clones is missing from these tables; in studies checked, under half for an unresolved V gene and the rest for unknown reasons. V and J calls and clone size are as listed in that table; D and trimming were resolved from the DNA. A total of more than 150,000 clones appear in this sample, about 91% of them only once. Approximately 0.49% of the sample belongs to the ten largest clones.

The V and J segments used are TRBV19 and TRBJ1-2, and possibly TRBD1, on 6 matching bases. This specimen consisted of peripheral blood, obtained on day 0 of AZD1222 vaccination. This clonotype originated in an adult in good health. For the CDR3, the sequence is CASSSGQTNYGYTF. The DNA sequence is as follows: TGTGCCAGTAGTTCCGGACAGACTAACTATGGCTACACCTTC.